This T cell receptor (beta chain) derives from a study of Ad26.COV2.S vaccination and SARS-CoV-2 variants. Notes on the study in general: The analyses of TCR breadth and depth may have understated the size of total T cell responses.

Measured with immunoSEQ multiplex PCR; TCRdb has only the in-frame clones, and not every one. This table holds hundreds of thousands of clones, more than 80% found once. V was shortened by 2 bases and J by 12 bases, with 11 bases between the two germline ends. The CDR3 has 12 amino acids. The germline V gene encodes CDR1 MNHEY and CDR2 SVGEGT. Treatment specified: some 20 received Ad26.COV2.S at low or high dose, single or two shots; roughly five received placebo; per-sample allocation not given. Following the first vaccine or placebo injection, samples were taken on day 63. This clone was found once. Its target is not known.

The sequence was collected from a person between 18 and 65 years old who received the Ad26.COV2.S COVID-19 vaccine or a placebo. The material was peripheral blood, obtained in a trial of Ad26.COV2.S vaccine versus placebo. The rearrangement uses TRBV6-2 or TRBV6-3 and TRBJ2-1, with D possibly matching TRBD1 (6 bases). For the CDR3, the DNA is TGTGCCAGCAGTTACGGGGGCCAAGGGCAGTTCTTC. Encoded protein: CASSYGGQGQFF.